Listed below are T cell receptor beta chains from one sample, sequenced in a study of blood T cell repertoires in COVID-19. Assay: immunoSEQ multiplex PCR; the TCRdb copy retains only in-frame clones and omits some. This sample yields around 100,000 clones, of which more than 80% are seen a single time; 4% to 5.5% belongs to the top ten. Sequenced sample: peripheral blood. The receptors originated from a woman between 50 and 59 years old with acute or convalescent COVID-19. Each CDR3 is given with its conserved first and last residue. The order of the fields is CDR3 DNA, CDR3 protein, clone size, J gene, V gene, D gene. The D gene is left open where the match is weak. Expanded clones are given a class, and other clones once, few, many or no size at all.

TGTGCCAGCAGACTGGGACTGCAAGAGACCCAGTACTTC	CASRLGLQETQYF	NA	TRBJ2-5	TRBV11-1	NA
TGTGCCAGCAGCTTAGCTGGCGCGGGCGGTGAAGCTTTCTTT	CASSLAGAGGEAFF	NA	TRBJ1-1	TRBV7-9	NA
TGCGCCAGCAGCTCCTCAGGGGAAGAGACCCAGTACTTC	CASSSSGEETQYF	NA	TRBJ2-5	TRBV5-1	NA
TGCGCCAGCAGCTACTGGACAGGGAGGGATTCACCCCTCCACTTT	CASSYWTGRDSPLHF	NA	TRBJ1-6	TRBV4-1	TRBD1
TGTGCCACCACACCGGGTTCATCGGGAGGCTACACCTTC	CATTPGSSGGYTF	NA	TRBJ1-2	TRBV15	NA
TGTGCCAGTAGTTACAGGACAGGGTCGGACGAGCAGTACTTC	CASSYRTGSDEQYF	NA	TRBJ2-7	TRBV19	TRBD1
TGTGCCAGCAGTGACGACCCGGGACAGGGGGCAACCGGGGAGCTGTTTTTT	CASSDDPGQGATGELFF	once	TRBJ2-2	TRBV2	TRBD1
TGTGCCAGCAGCCGGGGGGGGCCGGGGGTCTCACCCCTCCACTTT	CASSRGGPGVSPLHF	NA	TRBJ1-6	TRBV28	NA
TGTGCCAGCTCACCGCAGCGGGCGGGCCAAGAGACCCAGTACTTC	CASSPQRAGQETQYF	NA	TRBJ2-5	TRBV18	NA
TGTGCCAGCAGCTCGGGTACGCCTTATGGCTACACCTTC	CASSSGTPYGYTF	NA	TRBJ1-2	TRBV7-2	NA
TGTGCCAGCAGTTACTCGGCAGGGGGGAACACTGAAGCTTTCTTT	CASSYSAGGNTEAFF	once	TRBJ1-1	TRBV6-5	TRBD1
TGTGCCAGCAGGGGACAGGGATCCACTGAAGCTTTCTTT	CASRGQGSTEAFF	NA	TRBJ1-1	TRBV28	TRBD1
TGTGCCAGCAGCTCACCCACTAGCCGGGTGGGGACAGATACGCAGTATTTT	CASSSPTSRVGTDTQYF	NA	TRBJ2-3	TRBV7-8	NA
TGTGCCAGCAGCTTATCCGGGTTCGGCACAGATACGCAGTATTTT	CASSLSGFGTDTQYF	NA	TRBJ2-3	TRBV7-3	NA
TGTGCCAGCTCATACAGGGGGATGAACACTGAAGCTTTCTTT	CASSYRGMNTEAFF	NA	TRBJ1-1	TRBV6-5	TRBD1